This TCR beta chain was retrieved from a study of cytomegalovirus exposure and HLA in healthy donors. Findings of the study overall: There were some public TCRs occurring in many donors, but most TCR sequences were rare.

Only in-frame clones appear in the TCRdb table, and some are missing; sequencing was by immunoSEQ multiplex PCR. The table records tens of thousands of clones, approximately 95% of them present only once. The donors formed part of the approximately 130-subject validation cohort, distinct from the roughly 660-subject first cohort. From germline, CDR1 is MNHEY and CDR2 SVGAGI. The germline V and J ends were trimmed by 7 bases and 0 bases, with 6 bases remaining between them. This CDR3 is built from 12 residues. This clone was seen a few times. Its antigen is not identified. This chain connects TRBV6-5 to TRBJ1-2; no clear D gene. The sample consisted of PBMCs. This receptor was obtained from a woman between 25 and 40 years old in good health and CMV-seropositive. The chain's CDR3 is CASKGANYGYTF. Here the CDR3 DNA reads TGTGCCAGCAAGGGAGCTAACTATGGCTACACCTTC.